Presented here are 24 T cell receptor beta chains from one specimen sequenced in a study of cytomegalovirus exposure and HLA in healthy donors. PCR involved 60 Vbeta and 13 Jbeta primers. Measured with immunoSEQ multiplex PCR; TCRdb has only the in-frame clones, and not every one. The table lists 140,000 or so clones, 72% of them singletons. The specimen sequenced was PBMCs. The receptor source for this set is a man aged 40-55 years in good health and CMV-seronegative.

The genes are TRBV6-1 and TRBJ2-7; 7 bases agree with TRBD2. The CDR3 has 12 residues. Trimming took 3 bases from V and 6 from J; bases not matched to a gene: 2. The germline V gene encodes CDR1 MNHNS and CDR2 SASEGT. The CDR3 spells CASSDWGGEQYF. The CDR3, as DNA: TGTGCCAGCAGTGACTGGGGGGGCGAGCAGTACTTC.

The rearrangement uses TRBV5-1 and TRBJ1-5; perhaps TRBD1 as D (5 bases). There are 15 residues in the CDR3. The V end was cut by 1 base, the J end by 3 bases, with 11 bases between. Germline V gene sequence: CDR1 SGHRS, CDR2 YFSETQ. This CDR3 reads CASSLSGGYNQPQHF. The CDR3 nucleotides read TGCGCCAGCAGCTTGTCCGGGGGGTACAATCAGCCCCAGCATTTT.

The CDR3 region is CASLPGQMNTEAFF. In DNA form, the CDR3 reads TGTGCCAGTCTTCCGGGACAGATGAACACTGAAGCTTTCTTT. The genes are TRBV2 and TRBJ1-1, with 7 nucleotides matching TRBD1. Trimming removed 9 bases from V and 0 bases from J; junction bases left unmatched: 7. CDR1 and CDR2 (germline): SNHLY, FYNNEI. The CDR3 consists of 14 residues.

V usage is TRBV5-1 and J usage is TRBJ1-1, with TRBD1 matching over 9 bases. CDR1 is SGHRS, CDR2 YFSETQ, per germline. V dropped 4 bases and J dropped 5; count of bases not matched to a gene: 9. The CDR3 consists of 15 residues. DNA for the CDR3: TGCGCCAGCAGCGAAACACAGGGGGCTGAAACTGAAGCTTTCTTT. Its translation is CASSETQGAETEAFF. The variable domain in full, completed from reference TRBV5-1 and TRBJ1-1, reads KAGVTQTPRYLIKTRGQQVTLSCSPISGHRSVSWYQQTPGQGLQFLFEYFSETQRNKGNFPGRFSGRQFSNSRSEMNVSTLELGDSALYLCASSETQGAETEAFFGQGTRLTVV.

The V gene is TRBV13, the J gene TRBJ2-7, with 8 bases that match TRBD1. CDR1 PRHDT and CDR2 FYEKMQ come from the germline V gene (reference sequence). The J segment lost 2 bases and the V segment lost 1 base, leaving 4 bases of the junction unmatched. This CDR3 comprises 15 residues. The CDR3 nucleotides read TGTGCCAGCAGCTTAGACGGGACAGGCCCCTACGAGCAGTACTTC. Residues: CASSLDGTGPYEQYF.

The V and J genes are TRBV5-1 and TRBJ1-1, with TRBD1 matching over 9 bases. The J segment lost 9 bases and the V segment lost 2 bases, leaving 5 bases of the junction unmatched. There are 13 residues in the CDR3. The germline V gene has CDR1 SGHRS and CDR2 YFSETQ. The CDR3 protein is CASSFRTGEKAFF. As DNA, the CDR3 is TGCGCCAGCAGCTTTCGGACAGGGGAAAAAGCTTTCTTT. Using reference TRBV5-1 and TRBJ1-1 for the parts outside the CDR3, the full variable domain is KAGVTQTPRYLIKTRGQQVTLSCSPISGHRSVSWYQQTPGQGLQFLFEYFSETQRNKGNFPGRFSGRQFSNSRSEMNVSTLELGDSALYLCASSFRTGEKAFFGQGTRLTVV.

This sequence joins TRBV5-1 and TRBJ2-4, with D perhaps matching TRBD1 (6 bases). The germline V gene encodes CDR1 SGHRS and CDR2 YFSETQ. The V end was cut by 3 bases, the J end by 3 bases, with 19 bases between. CDR3 size: 17 residues. The CDR3 DNA sequence: TGCGCCAGCAGCTCCCGCCCTGCAGGGGTAGGCAAAAACATTCAGTACTTC. It codes for CASSSRPAGVGKNIQYF.

The chain combines TRBV5-6 with TRBJ2-2; possibly TRBD1 for D (6 bases). The CDR3 runs to 18 residues. CDR1 SGHDT and CDR2 YYEEEE come from the germline V gene. V was shortened by 0 bases and J by 3 bases, with 18 bases between the two germline ends. The CDR3 region has the DNA TGTGCCAGCAGCTTGGTTTTAATCACAGGGCGGGACACCGGGGAGCTGTTTTTT. It translates to CASSLVLITGRDTGELFF.

The rearrangement uses TRBV9 and TRBJ2-5, with a possible D match to TRBD2 (6 bases). The CDR3 sequence is 14 residues long. Germline V lookup: CDR1 SGDLS, CDR2 YYNGEE. V shed 0 bases and J shed 1 base, with 7 bases lying between them. The DNA of the CDR3 is TGTGCCAGCAGCGTAGGCGGGGCCCAAGAGACCCAGTACTTC. Translating gives CASSVGGAQETQYF.

This sequence joins TRBV11-2 and TRBJ2-7; the D gene is possibly TRBD1 (6 bases). V was clipped by 3 bases and J by 4 bases, with 25 bases between them. In germline, CDR1 is SGHAT, CDR2 FQNNGV. There are 18 residues in the CDR3. The CDR3 nucleotides read TGTGCCAGCAGCTTCTCCCACCACCCACAGGGTGTTTTTTACGAGCAGTACTTC. Residues: CASSFSHHPQGVFYEQYF. Using reference TRBV11-2 and TRBJ2-7 for the parts outside the CDR3, the full variable domain is EAGVAQSPRYKIIEKRQSVAFWCNPISGHATLYWYQQILGQGPKLLIQFQNNGVVDDSQLPKDRFSAERLKGVDSTLKIQPAKLEDSAVYLCASSFSHHPQGVFYEQYFGPGTRLTVT.

The V gene is TRBV6-5, the J gene TRBJ1-2, with D perhaps matching TRBD1 (5 bases). V dropped 7 bases and J dropped 6 bases, with 15 bases sitting between them. The CDR3 consists of 13 residues. Germline loops: CDR1 MNHEY, CDR2 SVGAGI. The chain's CDR3 is CASMRKAGDGYTF. CDR3 nucleotide sequence: TGTGCCAGCATGAGAAAAGCGGGGGATGGCTACACCTTC.

This chain links TRBV18 with TRBJ1-1, with no clear D. The germline V gene encodes CDR1 KGHSH and CDR2 LQKENI. The CDR3 length is 15 residues. Trimming cost V 0 bases and J 0 bases, with 8 bases left between them. CDR3 nucleotides: TGTGCCAGCTCACCACCGGGCAATTTGAACACTGAAGCTTTCTTT. Encoded protein: CASSPPGNLNTEAFF. The full variable domain, in which reference TRBV18 and TRBJ1-1 provide the parts outside the CDR3, is NAGVMQNPRHLVRRRGQEARLRCSPMKGHSHVYWYRQLPEEGLKFMVYLQKENIIDESGMPKERFSAEFPKEGPSILRIQQVVRGDSAAYFCASSPPGNLNTEAFFGQGTRLTVV.

The chain carries TRBV4-3 and TRBJ2-1; TRBD2 agrees at 9 bases. The trim removed 6 bases at V and 6 bases at J, leaving 6 bases unmatched. Germline-derived CDR1 and CDR2 are LGHNA and YSLEER. This CDR3 is built from 14 residues. The chain's CDR3 is CASRETSGRNEQFF. The CDR3 DNA reads TGCGCCAGCAGGGAGACTAGCGGCCGCAATGAGCAGTTCTTC.

J is TRBJ1-3 and V is TRBV9, with TRBD1 identical over 7 bases. The V gene end was trimmed by 4 bases and the J gene end by 2 bases; junction bases not matched to a gene: 6. Germline V gene lookup returns CDR1 SGDLS and CDR2 YYNGEE. CDR3 length equals 15 residues. CDR3 residues: CASSSRGQPGNTIYF. The DNA of the CDR3 is TGTGCCAGCAGCTCACGGGGACAGCCTGGAAACACCATATATTTT.

This clone showed up just once. The V call is TRBV7-2, the J call TRBJ2-2; D uncertain. Germline lookup yields CDR1 SGHTA and CDR2 FQGNSA. There are 15 residues in the CDR3. V gave up 2 bases and J gave up 1 base, with 8 bases separating them. As DNA, the CDR3 is TGTGCCAGCAGCTTATTGTCAGGGAACACCGGGGAGCTGTTTTTT. Protein: CASSLLSGNTGELFF.

DNA of the CDR3: TGTGCCAGCAGTTGGTGTAGCGGGGGCGGCCCAGATACGCAGTATTTT. Amino acids: CASSWCSGGGPDTQYF. The genes are TRBV27 and TRBJ2-3; TRBD2 agrees at 9 bases. V lost 4 bases to trimming and J lost 4 bases; unmatched junction nucleotides: 9. Germline V gene lookup returns CDR1 MNHEY and CDR2 SMNVEV (reference sequence). This CDR3 spans 16 amino acids.

As for this clone: The junction does not match germline at one end; this may be a read error. J is TRBJ1-6 and V is TRBV6-5, with no clear D. Per germline, CDR1 MNHEY and CDR2 SVGAGI. This CDR3 is built from 15 residues. This CDR3 is CASSRMGVGNSPLNF. The DNA for the CDR3 is TGTGCCAGCAGTCGGATGGGAGTGGGAAATTCACCCCTCAACTTT.

The J gene is TRBJ1-1, the V gene TRBV6-5, with D possibly matching TRBD1 (6 bases). This CDR3 is 15 amino acids long. Per germline, CDR1 MNHEY and CDR2 SVGAGI. Trimming removed 4 bases at V and 6 bases at J, with 18 bases between. The DNA for the CDR3 is TGTGCCAGCAGTTTCGGTGAGGGGTGGGGGCCTGAAGCTTTCTTT. Amino acid sequence: CASSFGEGWGPEAFF.

The rearrangement uses TRBV7-6 and TRBJ1-4; no definite D call. V lost 4 bases and J lost 3, with 9 bases in between. The CDR3 contains 14 residues. CDR1 is SGHVS, CDR2 FNYEAQ, per germline. The CDR3: CASSSSYSNEKLFF. In DNA form, the CDR3 reads TGTGCCAGCAGCTCCTCCTACTCTAATGAAAAACTGTTTTTT.

This clone was counted between two and nine times. The rearrangement links TRBV29-1 to TRBJ2-2, with 7 nucleotides matching TRBD2. The germline V gene has CDR1 SQVTM and CDR2 ANQGSEA. The junction had 1 base not matched to a gene; V was cut back by 4 bases and J by 8 bases. The CDR3 is made up of 11 amino acids. CDR3 bases: TGCAGCGTTGGAGCGGGAGGGGAGCTGTTTTTT. Amino acid sequence: CSVGAGGELFF.

The chain employs TRBV5-6 and TRBJ2-3; TRBD2 matches at 13 bases. J gave up 0 bases and V 3 bases, and 7 bases lay outside the gene matches. Germline V gene lookup returns CDR1 SGHDT and CDR2 YYEEEE. This CDR3 has 18 amino acids. In nucleotides, the CDR3 is TGTGCCAGCAGCTCTCTAACGGGACTAGCGGGAAGCACAGATACGCAGTATTTT. It translates to CASSSLTGLAGSTDTQYF.

The V and J genes are TRBV7-3 and TRBJ1-1; 7 bases match TRBD1. This CDR3 spans 15 amino acids. Germline CDR1 SGHTA, CDR2 FQGTGA. V lost 0 bases, J lost 1 base, and 2 bases stayed unmatched. CDR3 bases: TGTGCCAGCAGCTTAACCAGGGACAGGAACACTGAAGCTTTCTTT. Translation: CASSLTRDRNTEAFF.

This chain connects TRBV5-1 to TRBJ1-3; D is unclear. With 4 bases removed from V and 1 base from J, the gap between germline ends came to 9 bases. The V gene's germline CDR1 is SGHRS and CDR2 YFSETQ. This CDR3 region has 14 residues. The CDR3 protein is CASSQALSGNTIYF. DNA for the CDR3: TGCGCCAGCAGCCAGGCTTTGTCTGGAAACACCATATATTTT.

The rearrangement links TRBV4-1 to TRBJ1-1, with 10 bases fitting TRBD1. This CDR3 is built from 14 residues. The germline CDR1 and CDR2 sequences are MGHRA and YSYEKL. Trimming took 1 base from V and 9 from J; bases not matched to a gene: 5. The chain's CDR3 is CASSQVGQGPQAFF. Here the CDR3 DNA reads TGCGCCAGCAGCCAAGTGGGACAGGGGCCCCAAGCTTTCTTT.